A single sample is the source of the 3 T cell receptor beta chains below, sequenced in a study of chronic HIV infection and antiretroviral therapy. Each CDR3 protein gets one entry after TCRdb re-called the 5' RACE reads with MiXCR. This sample has under 55,000 distinct CDR3 sequences, with about 18% found just once. The sequencing sample was made of peripheral blood. The receptors shown here come from an adult who had HIV and had not received antiretroviral therapy, or was an uninfected healthy control (not recorded which).

This clonotype was counted many times. The chain has TRBV27 and TRBJ2-3, with D perhaps TRBD2 (5 bases). Germline V gene sequence: CDR1 MNHEY, CDR2 SMNVEV (reference sequence). The CDR3 is 16 residues long. V lost 2 bases to trimming and J lost 0 bases, with 12 bases between them. The CDR3 nucleotides read TGTGCCAGCAGTTTAGCGGTCGGCGGGAGCACAGATACGCAGTATTTT. Amino acid sequence: CASSLAVGGSTDTQYF.

This clonotype was recorded at least ten times. The rearrangement links TRBV20-1 to TRBJ2-3, with a possible D match to TRBD2 (5 bases). CDR3 size: 12 residues. Trimming pared 6 bases from V and 6 bases from J, leaving 13 bases between. Per germline, CDR1 DFQATT and CDR2 SNEGSKA (reference sequence). The CDR3 region has the DNA TGCAGTGCCCCGGAGGTAGCCGATACGCAGTATTTT. Protein sequence: CSAPEVADTQYF.

The rearrangement joins TRBV28 to TRBJ2-4; D is unresolved. Germline lookup yields CDR1 MDHEN and CDR2 SYDVKM. This CDR3 is built from 11 residues. Trimming stripped 6 bases from V and 7 bases from J, with 7 bases between. CDR3 sequence reads: CASSSRNIQYF. Here the CDR3 DNA reads TGTGCCAGCAGCTCCAGGAACATTCAGTACTTC.